The text below deals with one TCR beta chain. The junction shows a germline mismatch at one end, possibly a read error. These data are taken from a study of T-cell reconstitution after alpha-beta-depleted transplantation in children. Unique molecular identifiers were built into the TCRbeta library. TCRdb itself ran the PCR reads through MiXCR, one entry per CDR3 protein. The sample contains about 640,000 distinct CDR3 sequences, about 15% of which appear only once. This clonotype originated in a human donor who donated a stem cell graft to a child with acute myeloid leukemia. Source: PBMCs from the stem cell graft donor, taken from the stem cell graft.

The CDR3 reads CTPDRGRSSTTGELFF. The CDR3 DNA sequence: TGCACGCCGGACAGGGGGAGGAGTTCGACCACCGGGGAGCTGTTTTTT. The rearrangement links TRBV7-9 to TRBJ2-2; 10 bases agree with TRBD1. This CDR3 is built from 16 residues. Germline V gene sequence: CDR1 SEHNR, CDR2 FQNEAQ (reference sequence).